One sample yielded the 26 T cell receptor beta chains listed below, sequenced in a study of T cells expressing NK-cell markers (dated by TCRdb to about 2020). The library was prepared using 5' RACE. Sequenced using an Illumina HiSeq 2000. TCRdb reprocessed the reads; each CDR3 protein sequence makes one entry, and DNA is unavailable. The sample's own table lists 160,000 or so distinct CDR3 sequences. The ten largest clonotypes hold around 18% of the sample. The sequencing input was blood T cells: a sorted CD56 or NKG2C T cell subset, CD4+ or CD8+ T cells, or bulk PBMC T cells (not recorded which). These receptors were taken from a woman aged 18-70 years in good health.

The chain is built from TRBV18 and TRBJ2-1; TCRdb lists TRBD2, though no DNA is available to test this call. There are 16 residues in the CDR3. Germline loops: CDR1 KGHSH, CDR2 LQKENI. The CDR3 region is CASSHPGLAGVHEQFF.

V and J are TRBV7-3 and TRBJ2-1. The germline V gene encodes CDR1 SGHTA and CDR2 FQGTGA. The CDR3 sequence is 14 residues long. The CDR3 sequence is CAISLSRNSGEQFF.

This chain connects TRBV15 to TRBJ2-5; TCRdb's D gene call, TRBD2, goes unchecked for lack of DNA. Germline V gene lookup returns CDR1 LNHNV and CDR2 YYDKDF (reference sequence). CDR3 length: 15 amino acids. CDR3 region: CATSREVAHQETQYF.

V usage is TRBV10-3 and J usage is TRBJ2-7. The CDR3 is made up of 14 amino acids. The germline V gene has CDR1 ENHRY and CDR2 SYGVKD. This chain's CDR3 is CAISEYGGTYEQYF.

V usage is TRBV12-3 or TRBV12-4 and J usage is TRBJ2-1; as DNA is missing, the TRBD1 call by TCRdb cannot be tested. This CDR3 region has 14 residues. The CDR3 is CAAQGGGSFNEQFF.

The CDR3 region is CASSVGNRLNTEAFF. The J gene is TRBJ1-1, the V gene TRBV11-2. Germline values: CDR1 SGHAT, CDR2 FQNNGV. The CDR3 runs 15 residues.

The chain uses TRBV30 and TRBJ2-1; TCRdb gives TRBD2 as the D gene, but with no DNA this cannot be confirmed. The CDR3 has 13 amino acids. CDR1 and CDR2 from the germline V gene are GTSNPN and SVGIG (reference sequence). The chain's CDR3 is CAWEREGMNEQFF.

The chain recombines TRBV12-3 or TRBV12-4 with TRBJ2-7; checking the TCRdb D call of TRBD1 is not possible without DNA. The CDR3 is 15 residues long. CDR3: CASSASGTVIYEQYF.

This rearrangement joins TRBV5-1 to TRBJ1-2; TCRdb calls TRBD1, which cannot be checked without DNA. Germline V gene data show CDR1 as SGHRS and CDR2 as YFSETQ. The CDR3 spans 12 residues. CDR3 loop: CASSPRDYGYTF.

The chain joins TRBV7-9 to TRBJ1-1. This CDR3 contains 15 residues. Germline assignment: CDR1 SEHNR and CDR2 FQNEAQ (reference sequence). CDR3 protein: CASSLAGPENTEAFF.

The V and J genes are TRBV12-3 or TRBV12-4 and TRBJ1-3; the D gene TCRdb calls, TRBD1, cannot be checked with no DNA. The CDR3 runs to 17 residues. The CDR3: CASSLGGTFDSGNTIYF.

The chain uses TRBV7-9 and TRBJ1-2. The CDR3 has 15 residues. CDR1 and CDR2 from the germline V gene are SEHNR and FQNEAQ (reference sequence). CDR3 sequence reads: CASSLELTRNYGYTF.

The CDR3 reads CASHPGGRSQYF. The J gene is TRBJ2-5, the V gene TRBV28; absent DNA, TCRdb's TRBD1 call cannot be checked. CDR3 size: 12 residues. Looked up from germline, CDR1 is MDHEN and CDR2 is SYDVKM.

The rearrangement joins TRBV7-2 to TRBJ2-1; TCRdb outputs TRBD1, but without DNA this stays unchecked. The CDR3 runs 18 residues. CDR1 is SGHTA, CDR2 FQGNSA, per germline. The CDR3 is CASSVSGGALGGYNEQFF.

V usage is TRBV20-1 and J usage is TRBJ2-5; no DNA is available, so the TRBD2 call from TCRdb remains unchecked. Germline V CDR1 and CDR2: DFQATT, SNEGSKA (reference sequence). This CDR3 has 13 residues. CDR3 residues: CSALLALQETQYF.

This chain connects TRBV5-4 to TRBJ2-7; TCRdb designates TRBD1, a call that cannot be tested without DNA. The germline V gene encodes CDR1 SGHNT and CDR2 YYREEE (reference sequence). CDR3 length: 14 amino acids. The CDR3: CASSLGGQGDEQYF.

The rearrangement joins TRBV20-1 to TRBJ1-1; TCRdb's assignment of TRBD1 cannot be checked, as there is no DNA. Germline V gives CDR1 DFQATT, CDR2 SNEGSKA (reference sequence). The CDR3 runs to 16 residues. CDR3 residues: CSARVLTGGSGTEAFF.

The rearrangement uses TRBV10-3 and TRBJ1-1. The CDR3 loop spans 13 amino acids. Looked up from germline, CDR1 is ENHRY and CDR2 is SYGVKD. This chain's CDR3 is CAISEIPEGVAFF.

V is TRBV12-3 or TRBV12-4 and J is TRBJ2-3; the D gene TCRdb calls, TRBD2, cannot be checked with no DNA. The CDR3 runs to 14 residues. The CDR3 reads CASSPSGGPGTQYF.

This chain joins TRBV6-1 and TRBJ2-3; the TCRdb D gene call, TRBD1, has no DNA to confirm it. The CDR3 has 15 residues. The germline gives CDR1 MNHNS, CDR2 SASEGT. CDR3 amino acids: CASSLLTRRADTQYF.

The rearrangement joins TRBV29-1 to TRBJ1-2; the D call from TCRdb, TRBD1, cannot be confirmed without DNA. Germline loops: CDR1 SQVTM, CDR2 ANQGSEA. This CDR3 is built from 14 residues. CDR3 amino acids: CSVEEDEGVYGYTF.

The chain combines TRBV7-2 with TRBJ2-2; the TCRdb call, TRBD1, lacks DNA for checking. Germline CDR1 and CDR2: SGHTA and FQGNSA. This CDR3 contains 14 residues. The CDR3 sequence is CASSWTGGTGELFF.

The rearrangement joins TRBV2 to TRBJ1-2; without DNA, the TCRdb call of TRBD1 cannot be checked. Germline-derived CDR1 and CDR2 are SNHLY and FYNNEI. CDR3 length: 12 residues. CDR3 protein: CASTAGGYGYTF.

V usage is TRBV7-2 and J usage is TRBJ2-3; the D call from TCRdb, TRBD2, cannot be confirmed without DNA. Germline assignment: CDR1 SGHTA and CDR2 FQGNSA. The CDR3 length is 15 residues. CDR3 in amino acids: CASSSPERGGDTQYF. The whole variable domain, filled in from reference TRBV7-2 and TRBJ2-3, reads GAGVSQSPSNKVTEKGKDVELRCDPISGHTALYWYRQSLGQGLEFLIYFQGNSAPDKSGLPSDRFSAERTGGSVSTLTIQRTQQEDSAVYLCASSSPERGGDTQYFGPGTRLTVL.

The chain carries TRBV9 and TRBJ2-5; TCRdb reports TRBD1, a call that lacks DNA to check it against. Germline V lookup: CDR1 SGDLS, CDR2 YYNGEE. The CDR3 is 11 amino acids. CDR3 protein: CASSGSGAQYF.

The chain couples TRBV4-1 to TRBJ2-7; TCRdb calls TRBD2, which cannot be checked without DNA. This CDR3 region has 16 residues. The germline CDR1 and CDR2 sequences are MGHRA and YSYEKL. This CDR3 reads CASSQGKMGLIYEQYF.